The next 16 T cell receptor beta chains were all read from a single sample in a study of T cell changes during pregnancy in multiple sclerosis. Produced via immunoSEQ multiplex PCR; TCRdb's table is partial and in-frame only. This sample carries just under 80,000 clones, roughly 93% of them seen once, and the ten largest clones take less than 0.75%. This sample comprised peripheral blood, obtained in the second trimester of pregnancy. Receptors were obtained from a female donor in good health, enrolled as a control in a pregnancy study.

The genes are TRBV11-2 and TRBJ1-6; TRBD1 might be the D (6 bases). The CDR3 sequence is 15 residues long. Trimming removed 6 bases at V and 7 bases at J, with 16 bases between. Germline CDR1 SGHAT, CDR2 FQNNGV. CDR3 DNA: TGTGCCAGCAGTGAAACAGGGAACGACAATTCACCCCTCCACTTT. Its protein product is CASSETGNDNSPLHF.

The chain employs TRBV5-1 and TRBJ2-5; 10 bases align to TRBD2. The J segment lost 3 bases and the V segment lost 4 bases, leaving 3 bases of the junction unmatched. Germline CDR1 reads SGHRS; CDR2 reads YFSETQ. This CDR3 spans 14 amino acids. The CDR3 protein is CASSALAGEETQYF. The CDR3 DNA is TGCGCCAGCAGCGCGCTAGCGGGGGAAGAGACCCAGTACTTC.

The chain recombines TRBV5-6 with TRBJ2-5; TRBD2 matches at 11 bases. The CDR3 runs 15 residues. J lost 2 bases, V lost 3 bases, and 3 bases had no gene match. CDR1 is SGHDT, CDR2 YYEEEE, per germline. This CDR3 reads CASSSLAGDQETQYF. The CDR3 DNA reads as TGTGCCAGCAGCTCACTAGCGGGGGATCAAGAGACCCAGTACTTC.

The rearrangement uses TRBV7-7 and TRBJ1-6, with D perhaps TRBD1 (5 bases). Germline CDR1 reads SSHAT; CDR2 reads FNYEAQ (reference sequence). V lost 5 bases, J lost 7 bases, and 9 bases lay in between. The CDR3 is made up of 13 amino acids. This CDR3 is CASSRTRNSPLHF. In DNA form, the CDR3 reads TGTGCCAGCAGCCGGACAAGAAATTCACCCCTCCACTTT.

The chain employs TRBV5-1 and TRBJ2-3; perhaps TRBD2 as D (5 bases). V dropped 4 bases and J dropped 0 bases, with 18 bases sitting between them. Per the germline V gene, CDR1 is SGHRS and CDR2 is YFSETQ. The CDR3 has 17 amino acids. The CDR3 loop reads CASSPTLPAASTDTQYF. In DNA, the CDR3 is TGCGCCAGCAGCCCTACCCTTCCAGCGGCTAGCACAGATACGCAGTATTTT.

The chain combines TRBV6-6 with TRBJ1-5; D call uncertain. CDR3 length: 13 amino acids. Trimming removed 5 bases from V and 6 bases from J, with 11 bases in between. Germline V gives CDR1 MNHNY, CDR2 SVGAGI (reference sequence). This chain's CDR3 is CASSDRGGQPQHF. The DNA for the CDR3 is TGTGCCAGCAGTGACCGAGGCGGTCAGCCCCAGCATTTT.

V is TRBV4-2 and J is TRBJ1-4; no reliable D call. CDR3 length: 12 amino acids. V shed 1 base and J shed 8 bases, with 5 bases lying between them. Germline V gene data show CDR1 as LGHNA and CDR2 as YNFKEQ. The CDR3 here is CASSQVSEKLFF. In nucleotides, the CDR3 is TGTGCCAGCAGCCAAGTGTCGGAAAAACTGTTTTTT.

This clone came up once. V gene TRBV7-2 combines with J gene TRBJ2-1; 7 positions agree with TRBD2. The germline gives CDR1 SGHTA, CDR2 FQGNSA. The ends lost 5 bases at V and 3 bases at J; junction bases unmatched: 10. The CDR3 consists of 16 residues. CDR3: CASSPGHGGFYNEQFF. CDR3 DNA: TGTGCCAGCAGCCCCGGCCACGGGGGGTTCTACAATGAGCAGTTCTTC. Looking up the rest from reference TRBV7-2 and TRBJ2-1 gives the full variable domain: GAGVSQSPSNKVTEKGKDVELRCDPISGHTALYWYRQSLGQGLEFLIYFQGNSAPDKSGLPSDRFSAERTGGSVSTLTIQRTQQEDSAVYLCASSPGHGGFYNEQFFGPGTRLTVL.

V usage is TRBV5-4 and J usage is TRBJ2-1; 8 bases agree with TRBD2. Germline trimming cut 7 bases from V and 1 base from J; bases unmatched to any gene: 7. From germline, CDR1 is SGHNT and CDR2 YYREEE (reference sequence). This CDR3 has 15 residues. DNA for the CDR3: TGTGCCAGCTCGCTAACTAGCGGTTCCTACAATGAGCAGTTCTTC. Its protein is CASSLTSGSYNEQFF.

CDR3 sequence: CASSLIARDEQYF. In DNA form, the CDR3 reads TGTGCCAGCAGCTTAATAGCCAGGGACGAGCAGTACTTC. The chain employs TRBV7-3 and TRBJ2-7, with D possibly TRBD1 on 5 matching bases. The germline V gene encodes CDR1 SGHTA and CDR2 FQGTGA. The CDR3 contains 13 residues. V was cut by 1 base and J by 5 bases, with 9 bases left in between.

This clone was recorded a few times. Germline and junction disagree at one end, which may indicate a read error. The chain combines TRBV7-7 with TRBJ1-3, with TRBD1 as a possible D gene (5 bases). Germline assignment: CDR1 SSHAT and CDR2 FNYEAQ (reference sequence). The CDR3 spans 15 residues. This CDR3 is CASRHRSGDWDTIYF. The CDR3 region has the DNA TGTGCTAGCAGACACAGGTCCGGTGACTGGGACACCATATATTTT.

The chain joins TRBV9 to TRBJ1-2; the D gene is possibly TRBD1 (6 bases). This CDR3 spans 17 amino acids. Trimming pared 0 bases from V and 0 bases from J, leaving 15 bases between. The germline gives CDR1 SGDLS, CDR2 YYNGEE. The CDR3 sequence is CASSVARRGTPNYGYTF. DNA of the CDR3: TGTGCCAGCAGCGTAGCTCGAAGGGGGACCCCTAACTATGGCTACACCTTC.

The CDR3 here is CASGLVQGTGGAEAFF. Written as DNA, the CDR3 is TGTGCTAGTGGTTTGGTACAGGGGACAGGGGGTGCTGAAGCTTTCTTT. V and J are TRBV12-5 and TRBJ1-1; TRBD1 matches 11 bases. V shed 0 bases and J 6 bases; nucleotides not matched to a gene: 6. Germline V gene sequence: CDR1 LGHNT, CDR2 FRNRAP. The CDR3 is 16 residues long.

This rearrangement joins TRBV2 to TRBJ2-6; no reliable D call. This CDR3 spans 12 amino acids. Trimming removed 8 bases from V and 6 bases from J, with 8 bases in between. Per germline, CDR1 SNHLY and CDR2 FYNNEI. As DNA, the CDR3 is TGTGCCAGCTCCCTATTGGCCAACGTCCTGACTTTC. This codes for CASSLLANVLTF.

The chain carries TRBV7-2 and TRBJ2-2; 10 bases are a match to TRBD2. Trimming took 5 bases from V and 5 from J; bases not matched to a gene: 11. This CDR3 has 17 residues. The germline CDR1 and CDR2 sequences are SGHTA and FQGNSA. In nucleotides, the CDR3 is TGTGCCAGCAGCGACCGCAAGCGGGGGGGAGGTACCGGGGAGCTGTTTTTT. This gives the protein CASSDRKRGGGTGELFF.

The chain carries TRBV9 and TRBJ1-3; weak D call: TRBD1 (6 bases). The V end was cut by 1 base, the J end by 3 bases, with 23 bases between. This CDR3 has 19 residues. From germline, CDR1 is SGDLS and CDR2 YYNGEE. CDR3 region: CASSVNPHRADADGNTIYF. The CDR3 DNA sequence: TGTGCCAGCAGCGTAAACCCTCACAGGGCGGACGCGGATGGAAACACCATATATTTT.